This T cell receptor beta chain was profiled in a study of tumor-infiltrating lymphocytes in oesophageal squamous cell carcinoma. Looked up from germline, CDR1 is SGHVS and CDR2 is FNYEAQ. The CDR3 loop spans 18 amino acids. Comments on this clonotype: Mismatch with germline at one junction end may stem from a read error.

MiXCR, run by TCRdb on the PCR reads, gives a single entry per CDR3 protein. The profile shows around 18,000 distinct CDR3 sequences, 35% to 50% of them singletons. Sequencing was performed on esophageal tumor tissue. This sequence joins TRBV7-6 and TRBJ2-5, with D perhaps being TRBD1 or TRBD2 (5 bases each). The source is a male donor with esophageal squamous cell carcinoma. CDR3 DNA sequence: TGTGCCAGCAGCTCAAACCCCGGGGCGAGCTCCTATAATTCACCCCTCCACTTC. It codes for CASSSNPGASSYNSPLHF.